This T cell receptor (beta chain) derives from a study of beta chain features in type 1 diabetes. Findings and caveats of the study: Shortening that was moderate but significant affected the TCRB CDR3s of Type 1 diabetes patients in all four CD4+ subsets.

Trimming took off 3 bases at V and 11 bases at J, with 13 bases between the two ends. In germline, CDR1 is ENHRY, CDR2 SYGVKD. CDR3 length: 12 amino acids. The study reverse transcribed the entire isolated RNA, so it sequenced expressed TCRB transcripts. Roughly 3.4 million reads per sample on average were obtained from naive, central memory and regulatory T cell samples. Here immunoSEQ multiplex PCR was the method, and the copy in TCRdb shows in-frame clones only, minus some. The sample shows 450,000 to 550,000 clones, roughly 31% of them seen only once. This clone has more than one count but fewer than ten. The antigen is not known.

Material: naive CD4+ T cells from blood. The TCR sequence derives from a young man in good health. The V call is TRBV10-3, the J call TRBJ1-1; D unresolved. The CDR3 DNA reads TGTGCCATCAGTGATTTCTTCAAAGGGGCTTTCTTT. Amino acid sequence: CAISDFFKGAFF.